The 23 T cell receptor beta chains below were found in one sample sequenced in a study of blood T cell repertoires in COVID-19. Only in-frame clones appear in the TCRdb table, and some are missing; sequencing was by immunoSEQ multiplex PCR. This table holds roughly 350,000 clones, around nine tenths found once. The specimen was peripheral blood. The receptors shown here come from a woman between 70 and 85 years old with COVID-19, enrolled during active disease.

In this sample, this clone turned up once. The chain carries TRBV18 and TRBJ2-1, with a tentative D call TRBD1 (5 bases). From germline, CDR1 is KGHSH and CDR2 LQKENI. V was trimmed by 5 bases and J by 6 bases, leaving 11 bases between them. The CDR3 is 13 residues long. In DNA, the CDR3 is TGTGCCAGCTCATCCAAAGGGGCCAATGAGCAGTTCTTC. Translated: CASSSKGANEQFF.

The rearrangement joins TRBV3-1 (or the pseudogene TRBV3-2) to TRBJ1-5, with TRBD1 matching 12 bases. This CDR3 spans 18 amino acids. V lost 1 base and J lost 5; bases outside the gene matches: 9. In germline, CDR1 is LGHDT, CDR2 YNNKEL (reference sequence). CDR3: CASSQAVRDRGLDQPQHF. Written as DNA, the CDR3 is TGTGCCAGCAGCCAAGCGGTCCGGGACAGGGGGCTCGATCAGCCCCAGCATTTT.

The table lists this clone with a few counts. This chain links TRBV4-1 with TRBJ1-4; D may be TRBD1 (6 bases). Germline V CDR1 and CDR2: MGHRA, YSYEKL. The CDR3 is 15 residues long. V lost 0 bases and J 12 bases, leaving 17 bases between the germline ends. CDR3: CASSQDLAGALELFF. The CDR3 DNA is TGCGCCAGCAGCCAAGATTTGGCAGGGGCTTTAGAACTGTTTTTT.

The V gene is TRBV4-1, the J gene TRBJ2-7, with TRBD1 matching 7 bases. Trimming took 2 bases from V and 3 from J; bases not matched to a gene: 7. This CDR3 has 15 amino acids. In germline, CDR1 is MGHRA, CDR2 YSYEKL. The CDR3 here is CASSQFTGDGYEQYF. The CDR3 DNA sequence: TGCGCCAGCAGCCAATTCACAGGGGATGGCTACGAGCAGTACTTC.

Written as DNA, the CDR3 is TGCGCCAGCAGCCAAGAATTACCAGGGGATGGCTACACCTTC. Translation gives CASSQELPGDGYTF. The rearrangement joins TRBV4-1 to TRBJ1-2; possibly TRBD1 for D (6 bases). Trimming stripped 0 bases from V and 6 bases from J, with 11 bases between. CDR3 length: 14 amino acids. Germline V gene sequence: CDR1 MGHRA, CDR2 YSYEKL.

There are a few counts of this clone. The chain employs TRBV5-1 and TRBJ1-5; 9 bases map to TRBD1. Germline CDR1 is SGHRS and CDR2 is YFSETQ. The CDR3 spans 14 residues. With 2 bases clipped from V and 7 bases from J, the junction kept 4 bases outside the gene matches. Here the CDR3 reads CASSFGDRDQPQHF. Here the CDR3 DNA reads TGCGCCAGCAGCTTTGGGGACAGGGACCAGCCCCAGCATTTT.

This clone was seen more than once but under ten times. The chain uses TRBV28 and TRBJ1-1; 9 positions agree with TRBD1. Germline loops: CDR1 MDHEN, CDR2 SYDVKM. J lost 7 bases, V lost 2 bases, and 8 bases had no gene match. CDR3 length: 15 amino acids. The CDR3 here is CASSLIGQGTGEAFF. CDR3 DNA sequence: TGTGCCAGCAGTTTAATTGGACAGGGGACGGGTGAAGCTTTCTTT.

This chain connects TRBV3-1 (or the pseudogene TRBV3-2) to TRBJ1-2; weak D call: TRBD1 (5 bases). Germline CDR1 is LGHDT and CDR2 is YNNKEL (reference sequence). The CDR3 covers 15 residues. V lost 3 bases to trimming and J lost 1 base, with 12 bases between them. This chain's CDR3 is CASSQVGGDNYGYTF. DNA of the CDR3: TGTGCCAGCAGCCAGGTCGGAGGGGATAACTATGGCTACACCTTC.

The V and J genes are TRBV3-1 (or the pseudogene TRBV3-2) and TRBJ2-3, with TRBD2 matching 14 bases. This CDR3 is 19 amino acids long. V was pared by 1 base and J by 0 bases, with 6 bases of the junction left unmatched. Germline V gene lookup returns CDR1 LGHDT and CDR2 YNNKEL (reference sequence). The chain's CDR3 is CASSQGGLAGGPSTDTQYF. The CDR3 DNA sequence: TGTGCCAGCAGCCAAGGCGGACTAGCGGGGGGCCCAAGCACAGATACGCAGTATTTT.

This sequence joins TRBV18 and TRBJ1-5; 10 nucleotides line up with TRBD1. CDR3 length: 17 residues. The ends lost 4 bases at V and 4 bases at J; junction bases unmatched: 10. The germline CDR1 and CDR2 sequences are KGHSH and LQKENI. The DNA for the CDR3 is TGTGCCAGCTCACTAACCGGGACAGGGGTTAGGAATCAGCCCCAGCATTTT. This encodes CASSLTGTGVRNQPQHF.

The V and J genes are TRBV1 and TRBJ1-5; the table calls TRBD1, which could not be checked here. TRBV1 is assigned pseudogene status. The CDR3 contains 11 residues. The CDR3 DNA follows: TGCACCAGCCCACATCTCGTGCCCCAGCATTTT. It translates to CTSPHLVPQHF.

This chain joins TRBV7-2 and TRBJ2-3; D uncertain. Trimming removed 1 base at V and 6 bases at J, with 11 bases between. Germline V gives CDR1 SGHTA, CDR2 FQGNSA. CDR3 length equals 14 residues. The CDR3 bases are TGTGCCAGCAGCTTAGGAGGAGATTCGGATACGCAGTATTTT. The encoded protein is CASSLGGDSDTQYF.

This clone has just one count. The CDR3 DNA sequence: TGTGCCAGCAGTCGGGCTACCGGGGGTGGAAACACCATATATTTT. As protein: CASSRATGGGNTIYF. The J gene is TRBJ1-3, the V gene TRBV6-5; D is perhaps TRBD1 (5 bases). The V end lost 5 bases, the J end lost 3 bases, and 14 bases lay between the germline ends. CDR1 is MNHEY, CDR2 SVGAGI, per germline. The CDR3 runs to 15 residues.

V usage is TRBV6-5 and J usage is TRBJ1-5, with D perhaps TRBD1 (5 bases). The germline V and J ends were trimmed by 2 bases and 0 bases, with 11 bases remaining between them. This CDR3 comprises 16 residues. Looked up from germline, CDR1 is MNHEY and CDR2 is SVGAGI. The CDR3 loop is CASSYLQAYSNQPQHF. In DNA form, the CDR3 reads TGTGCCAGCAGTTACCTACAGGCCTATAGCAATCAGCCCCAGCATTTT.

V and J are TRBV5-6 and TRBJ2-7; D possibly corresponds to TRBD2 (7 bases). The CDR3 spans 15 residues. V lost 2 bases and J 3 bases, leaving 15 bases between the germline ends. The germline V gene has CDR1 SGHDT and CDR2 YYEEEE. The CDR3 loop is CASSLGGTIIYEQYF. Written as DNA, the CDR3 is TGTGCCAGCAGCTTAGGGGGGACTATAATCTACGAGCAGTACTTC. Full variable domain (outside the CDR3, taken from reference TRBV5-6 and TRBJ2-7): DAGVTQSPTHLIKTRGQQVTLRCSPKSGHDTVSWYQQALGQGPQFIFQYYEEEERQRGNFPDRFSGHQFPNYSSELNVNALLLGDSALYLCASSLGGTIIYEQYFGPGTRLTVT.

The V gene is TRBV24-1, the J gene TRBJ2-1; 7 bases fit TRBD1. Germline-derived CDR1 and CDR2 are KGHDR and SFDVKD. The trim removed 4 bases at V and 8 bases at J, leaving 10 bases unmatched. The CDR3 is 15 amino acids. The chain's CDR3 is CATSDSQGLNDEQFF. CDR3 DNA: TGTGCCACCAGTGACTCACAGGGGCTAAATGATGAGCAGTTCTTC.

The chain employs TRBV10-3 and TRBJ2-2; D is ambiguous. The ends were cut back, 7 bases at V and 0 bases at J, with 9 bases in the middle. Germline V gene sequence: CDR1 ENHRY, CDR2 SYGVKD. This CDR3 comprises 14 residues. The CDR3 coding sequence is TGTGCCATCAAGTCTGCGCCGAACACCGGGGAGCTGTTTTTT. Protein sequence: CAIKSAPNTGELFF.

The chain joins TRBV4-1 to TRBJ2-3; D gene unclear. This CDR3 spans 14 amino acids. CDR1 is MGHRA and CDR2 is YSYEKL in the germline V gene. The V gene lost 4 bases and the J gene lost 2 bases, with 10 bases spanning the gap. CDR3 protein: CASSPLGATDTQYF. In nucleotides, the CDR3 is TGCGCCAGCAGCCCACTTGGAGCCACAGATACGCAGTATTTT.

This chain uses TRBV5-1 with TRBJ1-1; possible D gene TRBD1, 6 bases. Trimming shortened V by 5 bases and J by 0 bases, and 11 bases separated the two germline ends. The CDR3 is 14 amino acids. Per germline, CDR1 SGHRS and CDR2 YFSETQ. CDR3 sequence: CASRPDSMNTEAFF. CDR3 in DNA: TGCGCCAGCAGGCCGGACAGTATGAACACTGAAGCTTTCTTT.

This chain connects TRBV6-2 or TRBV6-3 to TRBJ1-5, with D unresolved. The CDR3 loop spans 13 amino acids. Trimming removed 4 bases from V and 4 bases from J, with 8 bases in between. Germline V gives CDR1 MNHEY, CDR2 SVGEGT. CDR3 amino acids: CASSFFSNQPQHF. The CDR3 DNA is TGTGCCAGCAGTTTTTTCAGTAATCAGCCCCAGCATTTT.

The genes are TRBV12-3 or TRBV12-4 and TRBJ2-7; the D is unclear. The CDR3 length is 13 residues. Trimming removed 1 base at V and 1 base at J, with 5 bases between. This chain's CDR3 is CASSLEASYEQYF. CDR3 DNA sequence: TGTGCCAGCAGTTTAGAAGCTTCCTACGAGCAGTACTTC.

The rearrangement uses TRBV29-1 and TRBJ1-2; D gene ambiguous. The V gene lost 8 bases and the J gene lost 7 bases, with 17 bases spanning the gap. Per the germline V gene, CDR1 is SQVTM and CDR2 is ANQGSEA. The CDR3 is 12 residues long. CDR3 in DNA: TGCAGCTATATGCCTCGGGGTTTTGGCTACACCTTC. It is translated as CSYMPRGFGYTF.

J is TRBJ2-5 and V is TRBV6-6; the match to TRBD1 covers 7 bases. CDR1 is MNHNY and CDR2 is SVGAGI in the germline V gene (reference sequence). The CDR3 runs to 13 residues. Losses at the gene ends were 5 bases for V and 2 bases for J; bases not matched to a gene: 2. CDR3 loop: CASSRGQQETQYF. CDR3 DNA: TGTGCCAGCAGTCGGGGACAGCAAGAGACCCAGTACTTC.